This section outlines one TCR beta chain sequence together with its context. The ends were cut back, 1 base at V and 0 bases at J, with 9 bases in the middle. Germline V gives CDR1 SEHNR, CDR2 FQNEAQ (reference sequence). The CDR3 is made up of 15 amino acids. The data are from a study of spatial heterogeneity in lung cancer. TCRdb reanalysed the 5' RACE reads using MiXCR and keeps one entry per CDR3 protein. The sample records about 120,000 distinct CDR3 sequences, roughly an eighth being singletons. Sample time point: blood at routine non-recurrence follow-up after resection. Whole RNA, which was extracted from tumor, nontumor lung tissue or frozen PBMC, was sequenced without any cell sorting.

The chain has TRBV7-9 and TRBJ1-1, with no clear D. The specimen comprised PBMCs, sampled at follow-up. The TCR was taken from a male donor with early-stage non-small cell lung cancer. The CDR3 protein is CASSLVGRLNTEAFF. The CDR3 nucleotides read TGTGCCAGCAGCTTAGTCGGCAGATTGAACACTGAAGCTTTCTTT.